What follows is one TCR beta chain and its context. Its antigen is currently unknown. This CDR3 is 13 amino acids long. V lost 0 bases, J lost 8 bases, and 8 bases lay in between. Germline values: CDR1 SGDLS, CDR2 YYNGEE. This sample stems from a study of B cell selection in AIRE deficiency. Whole-study results and caveats: Shared Treg sequences had shorter CDR3s, biased toward rearrangements with few non-templated insertions. Healthy donors alone shared 31.6% of roughly 4,000 Treg sequences; patients alone about 10%.

Profiling relied on immunoSEQ multiplex PCR, and the TCRdb table lists in-frame clones only, not all of them. The data hold fewer than 30,000 clones, with about 96% observed a single time. The sorted conventional CD4 T cells were gated as CD4+CD127+. This sequence originates from a human donor in good health. The gene calls are TRBV9 and TRBJ1-4; D remains ambiguous. Sequenced input: CD4+CD127+ conventional T cells sorted from PBMCs. The CDR3 spells CASSVGSEEKLFF. In DNA, the CDR3 is TGTGCCAGCAGCGTAGGGTCAGAAGAAAAACTGTTTTTT.